Given below is one T cell receptor (beta chain) in context. Antigen unknown. These data are taken from a study of shared clonotypes between healthy human individuals. Study-level results: Researchers found naive subsets generally carried larger estimated richness than memory subsets.

Researchers ran the assay at a deep level. Template for every sorted-subset replicate PCR totaled around 200 ng DNA, 25,000 to 30,000 T cell genomes. Data came from immunoSEQ multiplex PCR; TCRdb stores just in-frame clones and leaves some out. The sample lists 2 million to 2.5 million clones, 85% to 95% occurring once. All participating donors were Caucasian adults from Nashville, Tennessee. CDR1 is SGDLS, CDR2 YYNGEE, per germline. V lost 0 bases, J lost 2 bases, and 9 bases lay in between. The CDR3 contains 15 residues. The V gene is TRBV9, the J gene TRBJ1-3; D is unresolved. Sequencing used naive CD4+ T cells from PBMCs. Subset: CD45RA+ positively selected. The TCR comes from a man between 18 and 29 years old in good health. Some clones in this sample may be carry-over from other donors' samples. Here the CDR3 DNA reads TGTGCCAGCAGCGTAGCCTTGGGAACTGGAAACACCATATATTTT. Encoded protein: CASSVALGTGNTIYF.